This T cell receptor beta chain was sequenced in a study of T cell responses to AZD1222 COVID-19 vaccine. Study results and caveats: Repertoire sampling happened only post peak T cell response. In a largely white British group with more females than males, clonal diversity was possibly underestimated.

Details on this clone: The antigen is unknown.

Profiling relied on immunoSEQ multiplex PCR, and the TCRdb table lists in-frame clones only, not all of them. The repertoire holds 150,000 to 200,000 clones, with 92% as singletons. This CDR3 spans 13 amino acids. Losses at the gene ends were 1 base for V and 7 bases for J; bases not matched to a gene: 3. Germline V lookup: CDR1 SGHTA, CDR2 FQGNSA. The specimen was peripheral blood, collected 28 days after the second AZD1222 dose. The chain recombines TRBV7-2 with TRBJ1-2, with TRBD1 identical over 7 bases. This receptor was obtained from an adult who received the AZD1222 COVID-19 vaccine. Here the CDR3 DNA reads TGTGCCAGCAGCTTAGAGGGGGCGTTTGGCTACACCTTC. Its protein product is CASSLEGAFGYTF.